The next 18 T cell receptor beta chains were all read from a single sample in a study of identical twins. TCRdb itself ran the 5' RACE reads through MiXCR, one entry per CDR3 protein. The sample holds about 1.7 million distinct CDR3 sequences; under 35% are singletons and the top ten take about 0.3%. Sequencing was performed on cord blood. These receptors came from a newborn girl in good health.

In the case of this clonotype: Germline and junction disagree at one end, which may indicate a read error. The chain joins TRBV4-1 to TRBJ1-2; a weak D match, TRBD1 (6 bases). Germline CDR1 and CDR2: MGHRA and YSYEKL. There are 14 residues in the CDR3. For the CDR3, the DNA is TGCGCCAGCAGTCAAGGAGGGGGGCACAATGGCTACACCTTC. Translation gives CASSQGGGHNGYTF.

The chain carries TRBV5-1 and TRBJ2-7; a weak D match, TRBD2 (5 bases). The tail of the sequence fits TRBJ2-4 better, so the J call may be wrong. CDR3 length equals 13 residues. Germline assignment: CDR1 SGHRS and CDR2 YFSETQ. CDR3 coding DNA: TGCGCCAGCAAGGAAGTGAGCGGAAACATTCAGTACTTC. This encodes CASKEVSGNIQYF.

This clonotype has just a few counts. The chain links TRBV5-1 to TRBJ2-7; 7 positions agree with TRBD1. V was pared by 5 bases and J by 3 bases, with 5 bases of the junction left unmatched. CDR1 SGHRS and CDR2 YFSETQ come from the germline V gene. The CDR3 covers 13 residues. DNA for the CDR3: TGCGCCAGCAGTTACGACAGGGTCTACGAGCAGTACTTC. Translated: CASSYDRVYEQYF.

About this clonotype: A much bigger clone sits one base away, suggesting this may be a read error. The V gene is TRBV7-2, the J gene TRBJ2-7; D gene ambiguous. Matching the DNA end better, TRBJ2-1 makes the J call doubtful. Per the germline V gene, CDR1 is SGHTA and CDR2 is FQGNSA. This CDR3 is built from 14 residues. CDR3 nucleotides: TGTGCCAGCAGCTTAGGTTCTATCTCCTACGAGCAGTTCTTC. This codes for CASSLGSISYEQFF.

This clonotype was counted between two and nine times. J is TRBJ1-1 and V is TRBV3-1, with no clear D. CDR1 is LGHDT and CDR2 is YNNKEL in the germline V gene (reference sequence). The CDR3 has 14 residues. The V end lost 7 bases, the J end lost 0 bases, and 12 bases lay between the germline ends. The CDR3 sequence: CASTPSGLNTEAFF. In nucleotides, the CDR3 is TGTGCCAGCACCCCCAGTGGCTTGAACACTGAAGCTTTCTTT.

The sample holds a few counts of this clonotype. The chain joins TRBV11-2 to TRBJ2-3; 8 nucleotides line up with TRBD2. Germline values: CDR1 SGHAT, CDR2 FQNNGV. With 5 bases clipped from V and 4 bases from J, the junction kept 17 bases outside the gene matches. This CDR3 comprises 18 residues. The CDR3 bases are TGTGCCAGCAGCCCCAGTGCGGTAGTGGCGGGAGGAGCAGATACGCAGTATTTT. Residues: CASSPSAVVAGGADTQYF.

This clonotype appeared a few times. V and J are TRBV19 and TRBJ2-3; D gene ambiguous. CDR1 is LNHDA and CDR2 is SQIVND in the germline V gene (reference sequence). The CDR3 is made up of 14 amino acids. The V and J ends lost 5 bases and 2 bases respectively, with 11 bases between them. CDR3 residues: CASSPQVITDTQYF. The CDR3 DNA follows: TGTGCCAGTAGTCCTCAAGTTATCACAGATACGCAGTATTTT.

Of note for this clonotype: This probably arose from a read error, given a far larger clone one base away. The rearrangement links TRBV9 to TRBJ2-7, with 8 bases fitting TRBD1. Germline loops: CDR1 SGDLS, CDR2 YYNGEE. The CDR3 has 13 residues. The CDR3 nucleotides are TGTTCCAGCAGCGTAGGGACAGGCTACGAGCAGTACTTC. Protein sequence: CSSSVGTGYEQYF.

This rearrangement joins TRBV4-2 to TRBJ2-3; 10 nucleotides agree with TRBD2. In germline, CDR1 is LGHNA, CDR2 YNFKEQ. The CDR3 spans 16 residues. V dropped 4 bases and J dropped 2; count of bases not matched to a gene: 6. The CDR3: CASSREAGGPTDTQYF. CDR3 coding DNA: TGTGCCAGCAGCCGAGAAGCGGGAGGGCCCACAGATACGCAGTATTTT.

This rearrangement joins TRBV9 to TRBJ2-3; the D gene could be TRBD1 or TRBD2 (5 bases each). Trimming pared 4 bases from V and 5 bases from J, leaving 23 bases between. The CDR3 has 17 residues. From germline, CDR1 is SGDLS and CDR2 YYNGEE. CDR3 sequence (DNA): TGTGCCAGCAGCAACCGGGACGTAGGGCGCACAGGAGATACGCAGTATTTT. This codes for CASSNRDVGRTGDTQYF.

The chain is built from TRBV27 and TRBJ2-1, with 7 bases identical to TRBD2. The CDR3 runs 14 residues. Trimming at V came to 6 bases and at J to 9 bases, leaving 11 bases not matched to a gene. Germline V gives CDR1 MNHEY, CDR2 SMNVEV (reference sequence). The CDR3 DNA is TGTGCCAGCAGGGGACTACCCCCCTGGGGTGAGCAGTTCTTC. Protein product: CASRGLPPWGEQFF.

This clonotype was seen ten or more times. The chain employs TRBV28 and TRBJ2-7; D not certain. V lost 3 bases, J lost 5 bases, and 8 bases lay in between. This CDR3 contains 12 residues. In germline, CDR1 is MDHEN, CDR2 SYDVKM. The CDR3, as DNA: TGTGCCAGCAGTTTGCCCTCTAACGAGCAGTACTTC. Encoded protein: CASSLPSNEQYF. Filled out from reference TRBV28 and TRBJ2-7, the complete variable domain reads DVKVTQSSRYLVKRTGEKVFLECVQDMDHENMFWYRQDPGLGLRLIYFSYDVKMKEKGDIPEGYSVSREKKERFSLILESASTNQTSMYLCASSLPSNEQYFGPGTRLTVT.

The chain has TRBV20-1 and TRBJ2-5; 9 bases fit TRBD2. The CDR3 has 14 amino acids. Looked up from germline, CDR1 is DFQATT and CDR2 is SNEGSKA (reference sequence). The V gene end was trimmed by 8 bases and the J gene end by 2 bases; junction bases not matched to a gene: 9. CDR3 in DNA: TGCAGTTCCTCTAGCGGGGTGAAACAAGAGACCCAGTACTTC. Its translation is CSSSSGVKQETQYF.

This clonotype came up a few times. A much more abundant neighbour one base away suggests this may be a read error. The chain is built from TRBV20-1 and TRBJ2-6, with D unclear. This CDR3 region has 14 residues. V lost 0 bases and J lost 0, with 3 bases in between. The germline gives CDR1 DFQATT, CDR2 SNEGSKA (reference sequence). CDR3 loop: CSARERSGANVLTF. The CDR3 region has the DNA TGCAGTGCTAGAGAGCGCTCTGGGGCCAACGTCCTGACTTTC.

The chain has TRBV24-1 and TRBJ1-2, with TRBD1 as a possible D gene (5 bases). Trimming cost V 1 base and J 3 bases, with 8 bases left between them. CDR1 is KGHDR, CDR2 SFDVKD, per germline. CDR3 length equals 14 residues. Here the CDR3 DNA reads TGTGCCACCAGTGATTTAGGGACGGACTATGGCTACACCTTC. Amino acid sequence: CATSDLGTDYGYTF.

This clonotype came up a few times. The rearrangement joins TRBV4-1 to TRBJ2-6; D gene unclear. CDR3 length: 16 amino acids. Trimming shortened V by 2 bases and J by 3 bases, and 11 bases separated the two germline ends. CDR1 is MGHRA and CDR2 is YSYEKL in the germline V gene. The CDR3 here is CASSQWWGYGANVLTF. The CDR3 region has the DNA TGCGCCAGCAGCCAATGGTGGGGTTATGGGGCCAACGTCCTGACTTTC.

The J gene is TRBJ1-5, the V gene TRBV21-1. TRBV21-1 is noted as a pseudogene. This CDR3 region has 19 residues. CDR3 loop: CASITKGRTDGYSNQPQHF. Written as DNA, the CDR3 is TGTGCCAGCATCACCAAAGGACGGACGGACGGTTATAGCAATCAGCCCCAGCATTTT.

The rearrangement joins TRBV6-6 to TRBJ1-1; 8 nucleotides agree with TRBD1. After removal of 5 bases from V and 3 bases from J, the junction contained 8 bases not matched to a gene. Per germline, CDR1 MNHNY and CDR2 SVGAGI (reference sequence). The CDR3 is made up of 15 amino acids. CDR3 sequence reads: CASSPDRGRDTEAFF. The CDR3 coding sequence is TGTGCCAGCAGTCCCGACAGGGGTAGGGACACTGAAGCTTTCTTT.